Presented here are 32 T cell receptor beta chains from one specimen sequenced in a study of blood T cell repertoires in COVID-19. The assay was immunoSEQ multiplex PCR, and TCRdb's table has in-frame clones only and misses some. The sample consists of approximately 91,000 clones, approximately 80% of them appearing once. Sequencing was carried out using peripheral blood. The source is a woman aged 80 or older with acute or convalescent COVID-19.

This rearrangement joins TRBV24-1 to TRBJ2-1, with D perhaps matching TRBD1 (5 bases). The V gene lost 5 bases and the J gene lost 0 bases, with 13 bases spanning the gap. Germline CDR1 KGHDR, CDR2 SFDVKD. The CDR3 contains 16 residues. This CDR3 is CATSAATESSYNEQFF. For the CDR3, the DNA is TGTGCCACCAGTGCAGCGACAGAGAGCTCCTACAATGAGCAGTTCTTC.

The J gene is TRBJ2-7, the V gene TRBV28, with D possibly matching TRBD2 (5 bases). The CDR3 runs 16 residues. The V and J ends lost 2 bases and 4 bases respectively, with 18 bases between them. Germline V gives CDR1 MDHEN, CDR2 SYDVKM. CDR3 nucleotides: TGTGCCAGCAGTTTAGGCGGGCAGGCGGTGAGGTACGAGCAGTACTTC. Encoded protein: CASSLGGQAVRYEQYF.

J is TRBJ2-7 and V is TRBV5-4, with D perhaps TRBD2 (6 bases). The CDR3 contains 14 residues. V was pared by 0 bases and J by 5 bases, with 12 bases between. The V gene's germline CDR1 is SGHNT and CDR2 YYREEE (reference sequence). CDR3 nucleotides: TGTGCCAGCAGCTTGGTGGGAGGTATCAACGAGCAGTACTTC. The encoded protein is CASSLVGGINEQYF.

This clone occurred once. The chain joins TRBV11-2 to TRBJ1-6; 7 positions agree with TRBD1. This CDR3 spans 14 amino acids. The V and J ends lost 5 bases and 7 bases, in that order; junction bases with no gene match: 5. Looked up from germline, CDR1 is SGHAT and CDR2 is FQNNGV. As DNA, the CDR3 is TGTGCCAGCAGCCGACAGGGAGGAAATTCACCCCTCCACTTT. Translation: CASSRQGGNSPLHF.

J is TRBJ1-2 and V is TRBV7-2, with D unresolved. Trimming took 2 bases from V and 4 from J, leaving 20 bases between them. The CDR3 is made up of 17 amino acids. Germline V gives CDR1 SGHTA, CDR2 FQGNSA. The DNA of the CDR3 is TGTGCCAGCAGCTTAAACCTGCGACAAACCTCACTCTATGGCTACACCTTC. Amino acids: CASSLNLRQTSLYGYTF.

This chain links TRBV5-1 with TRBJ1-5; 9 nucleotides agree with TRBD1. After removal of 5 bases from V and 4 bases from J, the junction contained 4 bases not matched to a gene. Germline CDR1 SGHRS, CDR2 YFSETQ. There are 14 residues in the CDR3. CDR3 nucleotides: TGCGCCAGCAGGCCCGGGACAGGGAATCAGCCCCAGCATTTT. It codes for CASRPGTGNQPQHF.

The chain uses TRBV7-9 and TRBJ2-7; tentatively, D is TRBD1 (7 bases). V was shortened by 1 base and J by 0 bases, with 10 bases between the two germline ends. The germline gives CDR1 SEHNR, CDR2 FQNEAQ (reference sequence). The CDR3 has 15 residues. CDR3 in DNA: TGTGCCAGCAGCTTAGGACAGGGACTCTCCTACGAGCAGTACTTC. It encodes CASSLGQGLSYEQYF.

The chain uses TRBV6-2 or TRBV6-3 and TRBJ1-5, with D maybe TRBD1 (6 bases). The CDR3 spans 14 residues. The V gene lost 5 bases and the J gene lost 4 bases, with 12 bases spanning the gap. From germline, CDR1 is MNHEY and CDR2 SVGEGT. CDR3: CASSGGAANQPQHF. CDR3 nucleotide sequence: TGTGCCAGCAGTGGGGGCGCGGCGAATCAGCCCCAGCATTTT.

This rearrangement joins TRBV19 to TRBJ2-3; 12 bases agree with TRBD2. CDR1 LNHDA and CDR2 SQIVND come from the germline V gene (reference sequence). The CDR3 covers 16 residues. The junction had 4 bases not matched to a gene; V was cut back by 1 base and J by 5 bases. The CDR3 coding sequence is TGTGCCAGTAGTATAGGGACTAGCGGGGAAATAGATACGCAGTATTTT. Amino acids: CASSIGTSGEIDTQYF.

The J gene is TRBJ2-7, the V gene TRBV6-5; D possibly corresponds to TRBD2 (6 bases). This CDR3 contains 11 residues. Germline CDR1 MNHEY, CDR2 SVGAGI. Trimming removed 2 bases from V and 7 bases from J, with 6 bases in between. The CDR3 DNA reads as TGTGCCAGCAGTTACGGGGGGGAGCAGTACTTC. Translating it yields CASSYGGEQYF.

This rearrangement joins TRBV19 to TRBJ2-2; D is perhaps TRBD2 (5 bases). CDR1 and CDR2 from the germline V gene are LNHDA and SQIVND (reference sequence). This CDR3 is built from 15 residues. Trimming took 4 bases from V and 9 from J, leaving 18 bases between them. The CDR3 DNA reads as TGTGCCAGTAGTACCGCAGGAGGAGTCCCCCGGGAGCTGTTTTTT. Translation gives CASSTAGGVPRELFF.

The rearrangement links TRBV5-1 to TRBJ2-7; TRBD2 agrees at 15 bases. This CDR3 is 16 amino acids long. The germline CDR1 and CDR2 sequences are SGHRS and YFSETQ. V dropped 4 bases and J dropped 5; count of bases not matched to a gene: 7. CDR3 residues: CASSQGLAGGRDEQYF. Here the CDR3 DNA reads TGCGCCAGCAGCCAAGGACTAGCGGGAGGGCGGGACGAGCAGTACTTC.

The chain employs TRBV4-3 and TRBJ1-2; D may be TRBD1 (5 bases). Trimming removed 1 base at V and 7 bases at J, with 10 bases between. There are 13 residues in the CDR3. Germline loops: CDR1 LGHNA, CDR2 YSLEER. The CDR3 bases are TGCGCCAGCAGCCAAGTTGGGCAGGGTGGCTACACCTTC. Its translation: CASSQVGQGGYTF.

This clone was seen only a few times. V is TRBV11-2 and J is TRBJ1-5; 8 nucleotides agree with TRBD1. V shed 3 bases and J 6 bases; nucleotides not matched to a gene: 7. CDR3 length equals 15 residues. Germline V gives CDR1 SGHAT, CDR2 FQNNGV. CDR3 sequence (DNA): TGTGCCAGCAGCTTGGGTAGACAGGGGTTTCAGCCCCAGCATTTT. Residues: CASSLGRQGFQPQHF.

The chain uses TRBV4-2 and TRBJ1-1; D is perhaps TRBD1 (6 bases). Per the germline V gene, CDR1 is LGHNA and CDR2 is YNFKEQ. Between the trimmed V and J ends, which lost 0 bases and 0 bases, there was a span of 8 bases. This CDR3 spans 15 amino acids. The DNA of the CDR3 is TGTGCCAGCAGCCAAGAAGGGACATTGAACACTGAAGCTTTCTTT. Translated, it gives CASSQEGTLNTEAFF.

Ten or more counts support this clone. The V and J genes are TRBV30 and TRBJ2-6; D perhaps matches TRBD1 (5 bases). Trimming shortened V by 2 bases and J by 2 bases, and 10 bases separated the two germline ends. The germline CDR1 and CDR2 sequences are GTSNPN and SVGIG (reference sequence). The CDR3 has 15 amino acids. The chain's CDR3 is CAWSRQSTGANVLTF. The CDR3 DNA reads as TGTGCCTGGAGTCGACAGTCGACTGGGGCCAACGTCCTGACTTTC.

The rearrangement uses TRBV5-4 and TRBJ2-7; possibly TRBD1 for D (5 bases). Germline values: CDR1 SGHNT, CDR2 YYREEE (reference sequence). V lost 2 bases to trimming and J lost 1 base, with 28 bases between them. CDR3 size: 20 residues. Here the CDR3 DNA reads TGTGCCAGCAGCTTTTCCCCTTTCCCGCGATCCAGGGATTTATCCTACGAGCAGTACTTC. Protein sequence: CASSFSPFPRSRDLSYEQYF.

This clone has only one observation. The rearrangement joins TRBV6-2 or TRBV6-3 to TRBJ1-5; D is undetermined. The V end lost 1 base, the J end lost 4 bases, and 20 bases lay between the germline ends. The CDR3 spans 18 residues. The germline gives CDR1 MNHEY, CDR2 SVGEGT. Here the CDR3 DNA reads TGTGCCAGCAGTTACTGGGTCTATAGCGGCGGACGGAATCAGCCCCAGCATTTT. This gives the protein CASSYWVYSGGRNQPQHF.

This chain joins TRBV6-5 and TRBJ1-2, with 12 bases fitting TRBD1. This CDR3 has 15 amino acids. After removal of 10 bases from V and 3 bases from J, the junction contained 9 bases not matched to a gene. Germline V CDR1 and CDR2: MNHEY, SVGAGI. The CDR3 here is CANGDRGRRDYGYTF. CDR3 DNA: TGTGCCAACGGGGACAGGGGGCGCAGGGACTATGGCTACACCTTC.

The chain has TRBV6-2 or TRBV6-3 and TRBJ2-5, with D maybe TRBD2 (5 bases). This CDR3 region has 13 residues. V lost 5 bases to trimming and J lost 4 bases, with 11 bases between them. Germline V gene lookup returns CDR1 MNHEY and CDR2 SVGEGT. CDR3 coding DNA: TGTGCCAGCAGTAACAACGAGGGAGAGACCCAGTACTTC. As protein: CASSNNEGETQYF.

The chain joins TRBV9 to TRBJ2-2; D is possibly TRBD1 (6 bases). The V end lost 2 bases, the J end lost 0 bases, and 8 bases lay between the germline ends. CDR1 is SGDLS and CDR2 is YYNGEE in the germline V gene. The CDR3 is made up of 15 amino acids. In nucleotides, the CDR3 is TGTGCCAGCAGCGTCGGACAGCCGAACACCGGGGAGCTGTTTTTT. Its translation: CASSVGQPNTGELFF.

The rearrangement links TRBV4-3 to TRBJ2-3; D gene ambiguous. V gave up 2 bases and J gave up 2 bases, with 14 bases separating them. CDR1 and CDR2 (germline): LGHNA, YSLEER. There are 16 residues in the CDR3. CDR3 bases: TGCGCCAGCAGCCAATATAGAGAAATCTTCACAGATACGCAGTATTTT. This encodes CASSQYREIFTDTQYF.

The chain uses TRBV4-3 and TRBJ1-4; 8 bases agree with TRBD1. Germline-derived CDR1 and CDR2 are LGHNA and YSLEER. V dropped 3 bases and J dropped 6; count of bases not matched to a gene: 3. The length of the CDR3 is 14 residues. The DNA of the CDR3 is TGCGCCAGCAGCCAGGGGACAGGAGATGAAAAACTGTTTTTT. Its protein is CASSQGTGDEKLFF.

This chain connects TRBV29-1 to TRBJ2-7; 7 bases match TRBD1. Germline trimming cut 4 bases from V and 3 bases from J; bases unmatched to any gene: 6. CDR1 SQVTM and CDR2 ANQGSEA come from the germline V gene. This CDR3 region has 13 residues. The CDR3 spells CSVGADRSYEQYF. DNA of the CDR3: TGCAGCGTTGGGGCGGACAGGAGCTACGAGCAGTACTTC.

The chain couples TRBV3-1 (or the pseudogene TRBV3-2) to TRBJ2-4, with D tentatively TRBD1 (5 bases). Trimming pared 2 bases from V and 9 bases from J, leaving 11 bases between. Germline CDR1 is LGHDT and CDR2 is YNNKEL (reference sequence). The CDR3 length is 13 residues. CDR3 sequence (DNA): TGTGCCAGCAGCCAAAAAGGGGTGGCCATTCAGTACTTC. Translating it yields CASSQKGVAIQYF.

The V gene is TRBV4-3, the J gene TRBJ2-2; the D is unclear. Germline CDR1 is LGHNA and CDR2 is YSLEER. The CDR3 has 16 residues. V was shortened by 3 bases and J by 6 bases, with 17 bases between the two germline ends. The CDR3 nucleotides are TGCGCCAGCAGCCAGGGCCTGGGCCCTCGATCCGGGGAGCTGTTTTTT. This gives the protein CASSQGLGPRSGELFF.

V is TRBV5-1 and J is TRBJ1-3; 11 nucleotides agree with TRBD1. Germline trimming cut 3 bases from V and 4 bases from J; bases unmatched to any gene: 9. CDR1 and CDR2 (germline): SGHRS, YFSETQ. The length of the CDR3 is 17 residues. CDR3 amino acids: CASSSQGQGAPGNTIYF. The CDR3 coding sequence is TGCGCCAGCAGCTCCCAAGGACAGGGGGCGCCCGGAAACACCATATATTTT. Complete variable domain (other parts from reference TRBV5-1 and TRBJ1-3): KAGVTQTPRYLIKTRGQQVTLSCSPISGHRSVSWYQQTPGQGLQFLFEYFSETQRNKGNFPGRFSGRQFSNSRSEMNVSTLELGDSALYLCASSSQGQGAPGNTIYFGEGSWLTVV.

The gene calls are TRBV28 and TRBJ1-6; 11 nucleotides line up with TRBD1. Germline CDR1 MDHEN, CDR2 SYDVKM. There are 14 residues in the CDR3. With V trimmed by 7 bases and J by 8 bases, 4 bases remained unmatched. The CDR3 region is CASTSGQGDSPLHF. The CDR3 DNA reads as TGTGCCAGCACCTCGGGACAGGGGGATTCACCCCTCCACTTT.

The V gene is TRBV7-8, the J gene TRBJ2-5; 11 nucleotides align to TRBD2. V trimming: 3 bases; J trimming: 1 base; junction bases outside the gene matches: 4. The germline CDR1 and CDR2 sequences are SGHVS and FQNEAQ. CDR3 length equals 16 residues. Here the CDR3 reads CASSLLAGGPQETQYF. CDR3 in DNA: TGTGCCAGCAGCTTGCTAGCGGGGGGACCCCAAGAGACCCAGTACTTC.

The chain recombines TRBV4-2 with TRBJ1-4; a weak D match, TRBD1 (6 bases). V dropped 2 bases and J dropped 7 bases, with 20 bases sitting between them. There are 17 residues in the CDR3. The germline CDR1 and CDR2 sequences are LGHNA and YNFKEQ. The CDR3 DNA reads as TGTGCCAGCAGCCAATTATCTGGTGGCAGGGGCTTTGAAAAACTGTTTTTT. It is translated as CASSQLSGGRGFEKLFF.

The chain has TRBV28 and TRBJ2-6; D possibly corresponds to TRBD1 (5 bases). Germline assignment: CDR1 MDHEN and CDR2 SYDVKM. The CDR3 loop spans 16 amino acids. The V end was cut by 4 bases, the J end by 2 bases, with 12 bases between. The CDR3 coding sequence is TGTGCCAGCAGTTCCCCAGGGTTCCCTGGGGCCAACGTCCTGACTTTC. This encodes CASSSPGFPGANVLTF. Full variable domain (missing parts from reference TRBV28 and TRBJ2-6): DVKVTQSSRYLVKRTGEKVFLECVQDMDHENMFWYRQDPGLGLRLIYFSYDVKMKEKGDIPEGYSVSREKKERFSLILESASTNQTSMYLCASSSPGFPGANVLTFGAGSRLTVL.

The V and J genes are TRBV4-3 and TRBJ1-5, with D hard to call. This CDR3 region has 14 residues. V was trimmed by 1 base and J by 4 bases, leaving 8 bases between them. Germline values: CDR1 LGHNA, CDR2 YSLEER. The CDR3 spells CASSQVNTNQPQHF. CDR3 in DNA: TGCGCCAGCAGCCAAGTTAACACAAATCAGCCCCAGCATTTT.